A single sample is the source of the 23 T cell receptor beta chains below, sequenced in a study of T-cell reconstitution after alpha-beta-depleted transplantation in children. Preparation of the TCRbeta library was carried out with unique molecular identifiers. MiXCR, applied by TCRdb to the PCR reads, yields one record per CDR3 protein. This sample carries about half a million distinct CDR3 sequences, 12% of them seen once, and the ten largest clones take around 5.8%. Source: PBMCs from the stem cell graft donor, taken from the stem cell graft. Source of these receptors: a human donor who donated a stem cell graft to a child with combined immunodeficiency.

This clonotype appeared many times. V and J are TRBV6-1 and TRBJ2-7; TRBD1 matches at 8 bases. V was pared by 8 bases and J by 2 bases, with 5 bases of the junction left unmatched. This CDR3 contains 13 residues. Germline CDR1 and CDR2: MNHNS and SASEGT. The CDR3: CASETGETYEQYF. CDR3 bases: TGTGCCAGCGAGACAGGGGAGACCTACGAGCAGTACTTC.

This clonotype was detected many times. This chain connects TRBV12-3 or TRBV12-4 to TRBJ2-5, with 8 bases that match TRBD1. This CDR3 is built from 15 residues. V shed 1 base, J shed 5 bases, and the junction held 6 bases outside the gene matches. The CDR3 bases are TGTGCCAGCAGTTTAGGCACAGGGGGAGCGGAGACCCAGTACTTC. Its protein product is CASSLGTGGAETQYF.

This clonotype was seen more than once but under ten times. The chain combines TRBV9 with TRBJ2-1; 13 nucleotides agree with TRBD2. J gave up 6 bases and V 2 bases, and 8 bases lay outside the gene matches. From germline, CDR1 is SGDLS and CDR2 YYNGEE. The CDR3 has 17 residues. CDR3 DNA: TGTGCCAGCAGCGTGTCCGGGACTAGCGGGGAGAGCAATGAGCAGTTCTTC. Its translation: CASSVSGTSGESNEQFF.

The chain combines TRBV6-2 or TRBV6-3 with TRBJ2-1; 8 bases match TRBD2. Germline lookup yields CDR1 MNHEY and CDR2 SVGEGT. The CDR3 consists of 17 residues. V lost 7 bases to trimming and J lost 2 bases; unmatched junction nucleotides: 13. The CDR3 DNA reads as TGTGCCAGCAAGGTGGGGCCGGGACTAGGAACCTACAATGAGCAGTTCTTC. Encoded protein: CASKVGPGLGTYNEQFF.

This clonotype was observed at least ten times. This sequence joins TRBV25-1 and TRBJ1-6; D gene unclear. The CDR3 is 13 residues long. Germline V CDR1 and CDR2: MGHDK, SYGVNS. V was shortened by 1 base and J by 8 bases, with 6 bases between the two germline ends. CDR3 region: CASSEFGDSPLHF. CDR3 nucleotide sequence: TGTGCCAGCAGTGAATTCGGTGATTCACCCCTCCACTTT.

The rearrangement joins TRBV4-3 to TRBJ1-2; a weak D match, TRBD1 (5 bases). This CDR3 comprises 14 residues. V gave up 5 bases and J gave up 4 bases, with 14 bases separating them. Germline lookup yields CDR1 LGHNA and CDR2 YSLEER. DNA of the CDR3: TGCGCCAGCAGCTACCGGTCTGGGACCTATGGCTACACCTTC. As protein: CASSYRSGTYGYTF.

The chain couples TRBV14 to TRBJ2-7, with 13 positions matching TRBD2. Unmatched junction bases numbered 10, after V lost 4 bases and J lost 4 bases. Germline loops: CDR1 SGHDN, CDR2 FVKESK. The CDR3 consists of 17 residues. CDR3 loop: CASSPHWTSGSVYEQYF. DNA of the CDR3: TGTGCCAGCAGCCCACACTGGACTAGCGGGAGTGTTTACGAGCAGTACTTC. Drawing the rest from reference TRBV14 and TRBJ2-7, the complete variable domain is EAGVTQFPSHSVIEKGQTVTLRCDPISGHDNLYWYRRVMGKEIKFLLHFVKESKQDESGMPNNRFLAERTGGTYSTLKVQPAELEDSGVYFCASSPHWTSGSVYEQYFGPGTRLTVT.

This clonotype was seen only a few times. This rearrangement joins TRBV5-6 to TRBJ2-2; D may be TRBD1 (6 bases). Per germline, CDR1 SGHDT and CDR2 YYEEEE. The V end lost 4 bases, the J end lost 6 bases, and 16 bases lay between the germline ends. This CDR3 is built from 15 residues. The CDR3 sequence: CASSRGMGHPGELFF. The CDR3 coding sequence is TGTGCCAGCAGCCGGGGCATGGGACATCCCGGGGAGCTGTTTTTT.

The chain recombines TRBV10-3 with TRBJ2-5, with D possibly matching TRBD2 (6 bases). V lost 7 bases to trimming and J lost 3 bases, with 12 bases between them. CDR3 length equals 13 residues. Germline loops: CDR1 ENHRY, CDR2 SYGVKD. The CDR3, as DNA: TGTGCCATCACGGGAGACACTAAAGAGACCCAGTACTTC. Its protein is CAITGDTKETQYF.

Concerning this clonotype: A read error may explain this, as a much larger clone is one base away. The chain employs TRBV7-9 and TRBJ2-1; TRBD1 agrees at 7 bases. Trimming removed 4 bases from V and 0 bases from J; junction bases left unmatched: 3. Germline values: CDR1 SEHNR, CDR2 FQNEAQ (reference sequence). The CDR3 totals 15 residues. CDR3 DNA: TGTGCCAGCAGCTCGGGACAGAGCTCCTACAATGAGCAGTTCTTC. This translates into CASSSGQSSYNEQFF.

J is TRBJ2-3 and V is TRBV28; D unresolved. The CDR3 consists of 12 residues. The V end was cut by 8 bases, the J end by 2 bases, with 8 bases between. Germline values: CDR1 MDHEN, CDR2 SYDVKM. The CDR3 reads CASGTPTDTQYF. The CDR3 bases are TGTGCCAGCGGTACACCCACAGATACGCAGTATTTT.

In this sample, this clonotype turned up many times. V and J are TRBV12-3 or TRBV12-4 and TRBJ2-7; no definite D call. V shed 6 bases and J shed 2 bases, with 17 bases lying between them. This CDR3 is 15 amino acids long. The CDR3 bases are TGTGCCAGCAGCCCCTCCTCCCAGCACCCCTACGAGCAGTACTTC. Protein product: CASSPSSQHPYEQYF.

The V gene is TRBV28, the J gene TRBJ2-7, with D unclear. CDR3 length: 17 residues. Germline V CDR1 and CDR2: MDHEN, SYDVKM. Trimming stripped 4 bases from V and 2 bases from J, with 21 bases between. CDR3 sequence: CASSYPDVGRPTYEQYF. CDR3 DNA sequence: TGTGCCAGCAGTTACCCCGACGTCGGCCGCCCCACCTACGAGCAGTACTTC. Filled out from reference TRBV28 and TRBJ2-7, the complete variable domain reads DVKVTQSSRYLVKRTGEKVFLECVQDMDHENMFWYRQDPGLGLRLIYFSYDVKMKEKGDIPEGYSVSREKKERFSLILESASTNQTSMYLCASSYPDVGRPTYEQYFGPGTRLTVT.

J is TRBJ2-1 and V is TRBV18; tentatively, D is TRBD1 (6 bases). The germline V gene encodes CDR1 KGHSH and CDR2 LQKENI. The CDR3 contains 16 residues. V was cut by 4 bases and J by 4 bases, with 17 bases left in between. CDR3 sequence reads: CASSRFGPGEYNEQFF. As DNA, the CDR3 is TGTGCCAGCTCACGATTTGGACCAGGGGAGTACAATGAGCAGTTCTTC. Full variable domain (missing parts from reference TRBV18 and TRBJ2-1): NAGVMQNPRHLVRRRGQEARLRCSPMKGHSHVYWYRQLPEEGLKFMVYLQKENIIDESGMPKERFSAEFPKEGPSILRIQQVVRGDSAAYFCASSRFGPGEYNEQFFGPGTRLTVL.

Only a few counts were recorded for this clonotype. The rearrangement joins TRBV5-6 to TRBJ2-7, with unresolved D. Looked up from germline, CDR1 is SGHDT and CDR2 is YYEEEE. The CDR3 loop spans 17 amino acids. V was pared by 1 base and J by 3 bases, with 20 bases between. In DNA, the CDR3 is TGTGCCAGCAGCTTGCTAGTATCCCGGCAGGATATCTACGAGCAGTACTTC. Encoded protein: CASSLLVSRQDIYEQYF.

This clonotype was observed a few times. The CDR3 loop reads CASSHHRDVNQPQHF. CDR3 bases: TGCGCCAGCAGCCACCACCGGGACGTCAATCAGCCCCAGCATTTT. The chain links TRBV4-1 to TRBJ1-5; tentatively, D is TRBD1 (5 bases). The CDR3 sequence is 15 residues long. Germline values: CDR1 MGHRA, CDR2 YSYEKL. V lost 3 bases, J lost 3 bases, and 12 bases lay in between.

Only a few counts were recorded for this clonotype. V gene TRBV3-1 combines with J gene TRBJ2-1; 11 nucleotides align to TRBD1. Germline V gene lookup returns CDR1 LGHDT and CDR2 YNNKEL (reference sequence). This CDR3 is 16 amino acids long. V lost 4 bases and J lost 10; bases outside the gene matches: 12. The CDR3 region has the DNA TGTGCCAGCAGCCCGAGACCCACCGGGACAGGGGGAGAGCAGTTCTTC. Translating it yields CASSPRPTGTGGEQFF.

This clonotype has just a few counts. The chain recombines TRBV6-2 or TRBV6-3 with TRBJ2-7; D perhaps matches TRBD2 (6 bases). V shed 6 bases and J shed 2 bases, with 26 bases lying between them. This CDR3 has 18 amino acids. Looked up from germline, CDR1 is MNHEY and CDR2 is SVGEGT. In DNA form, the CDR3 reads TGTGCCAGCAGCTTACGGACCTCAGCGGGCCGTACCACCTACGAGCAGTACTTC. Translating gives CASSLRTSAGRTTYEQYF.

The sample holds many counts of this clonotype. This chain links TRBV10-3 with TRBJ2-7, with a possible D match to TRBD2 (6 bases). Germline lookup yields CDR1 ENHRY and CDR2 SYGVKD. CDR3 length: 13 amino acids. V lost 8 bases, J lost 2 bases, and 13 bases lay in between. CDR3 nucleotide sequence: TGTGCCATCGGAGGGCAAACTACCTACGAGCAGTACTTC. Residues: CAIGGQTTYEQYF.

The chain links TRBV15 to TRBJ2-1; D may be TRBD1 (5 bases). Trimming stripped 0 bases from V and 2 bases from J, with 11 bases between. The CDR3 is 16 amino acids. Germline CDR1 and CDR2: LNHNV and YYDKDF (reference sequence). The CDR3 reads CATSRDEGVPYNEQFF. The CDR3 coding sequence is TGTGCCACCAGCAGAGATGAAGGGGTCCCCTACAATGAGCAGTTCTTC.

This clonotype was counted at least ten times. The chain joins TRBV12-3 or TRBV12-4 to TRBJ2-5; 7 nucleotides agree with TRBD1. This CDR3 is 16 amino acids long. With V trimmed by 5 bases and J by 7 bases, 16 bases remained unmatched. CDR3 coding DNA: TGTGCCAGCAGTGCCAACAGGGGCCCACTTACCCGGACCCAGTACTTC. Its translation is CASSANRGPLTRTQYF.

This clonotype was counted between two and nine times. The rearrangement links TRBV20-1 to TRBJ2-3, with 9 bases lining up with TRBD1. Losses at the gene ends were 5 bases for V and 2 bases for J; bases not matched to a gene: 14. This CDR3 is built from 17 residues. Germline V gene sequence: CDR1 DFQATT, CDR2 SNEGSKA (reference sequence). The CDR3 nucleotides read TGCAGTGCTGGAACAGGGGGCTCTACATCAGTCACAGATACGCAGTATTTT. It specifies CSAGTGGSTSVTDTQYF.

Many counts were recorded for this clonotype. V and J are TRBV12-3 or TRBV12-4 and TRBJ1-4, with 11 positions matching TRBD1. The CDR3 consists of 15 residues. V shed 5 bases and J 4 bases; nucleotides not matched to a gene: 3. In nucleotides, the CDR3 is TGTGCCAGCAGTAGGACAGGGGGCGGTAATGAAAAACTGTTTTTT. Translating gives CASSRTGGGNEKLFF.